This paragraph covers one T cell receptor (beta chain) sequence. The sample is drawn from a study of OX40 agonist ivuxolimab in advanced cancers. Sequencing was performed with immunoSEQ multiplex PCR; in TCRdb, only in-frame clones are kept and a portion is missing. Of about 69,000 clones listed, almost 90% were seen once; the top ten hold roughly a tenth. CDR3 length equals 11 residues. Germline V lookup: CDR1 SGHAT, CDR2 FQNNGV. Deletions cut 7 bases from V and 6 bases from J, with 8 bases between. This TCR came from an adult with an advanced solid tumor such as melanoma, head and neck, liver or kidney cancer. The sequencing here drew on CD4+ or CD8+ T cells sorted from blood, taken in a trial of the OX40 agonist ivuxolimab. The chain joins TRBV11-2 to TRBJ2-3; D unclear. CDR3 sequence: CASTSGDTQYF. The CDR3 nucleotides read TGTGCCAGCACCTCGGGCGATACGCAGTATTTT.